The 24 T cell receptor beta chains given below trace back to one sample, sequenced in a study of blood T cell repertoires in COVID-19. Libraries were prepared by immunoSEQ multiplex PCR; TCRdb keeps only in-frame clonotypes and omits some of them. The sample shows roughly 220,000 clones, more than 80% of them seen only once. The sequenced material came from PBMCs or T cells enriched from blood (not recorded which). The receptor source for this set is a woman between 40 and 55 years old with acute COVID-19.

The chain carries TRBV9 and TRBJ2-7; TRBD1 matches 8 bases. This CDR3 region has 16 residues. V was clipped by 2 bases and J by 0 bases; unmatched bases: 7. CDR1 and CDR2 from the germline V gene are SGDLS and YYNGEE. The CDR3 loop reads CASSVGGTGGSYEQYF. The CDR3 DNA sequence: TGTGCCAGCAGCGTTGGGGGTACAGGGGGCTCCTACGAGCAGTACTTC. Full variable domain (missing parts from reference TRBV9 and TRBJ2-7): DSGVTQTPKHLITATGQRVTLRCSPRSGDLSVYWYQQSLDQGLQFLIQYYNGEERAKGNILERFSAQQFPDLHSELNLSSLELGDSALYFCASSVGGTGGSYEQYFGPGTRLTVT.

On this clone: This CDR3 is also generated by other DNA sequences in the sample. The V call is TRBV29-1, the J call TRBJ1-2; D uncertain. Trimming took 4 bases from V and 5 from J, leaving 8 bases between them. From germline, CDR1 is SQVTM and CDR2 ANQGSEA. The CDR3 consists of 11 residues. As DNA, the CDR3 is TGCAGCGTTGCCAGCGATTATGGCTACACCTTC. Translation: CSVASDYGYTF.

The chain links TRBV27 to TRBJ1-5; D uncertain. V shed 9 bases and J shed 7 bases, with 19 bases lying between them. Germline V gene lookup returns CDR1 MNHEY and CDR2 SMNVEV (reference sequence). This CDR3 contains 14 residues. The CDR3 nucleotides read TGTGCCAGTAGCTCTCGGGGTCCAAGGCAGCCCCAGCATTTT. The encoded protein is CASSSRGPRQPQHF.

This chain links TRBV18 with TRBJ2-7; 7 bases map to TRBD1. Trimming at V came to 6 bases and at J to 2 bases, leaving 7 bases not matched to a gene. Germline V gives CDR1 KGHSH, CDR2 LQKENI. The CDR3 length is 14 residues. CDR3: CASSPNQGAYEQYV. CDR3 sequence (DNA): TGTGCCAGCTCCCCAAACCAGGGGGCCTACGAGCAGTACGTC.

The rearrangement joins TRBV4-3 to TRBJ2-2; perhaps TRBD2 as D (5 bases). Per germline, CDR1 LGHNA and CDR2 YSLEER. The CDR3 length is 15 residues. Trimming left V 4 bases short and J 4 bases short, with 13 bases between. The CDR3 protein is CASSPSRASTGELFF. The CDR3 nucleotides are TGCGCCAGCAGCCCTTCGAGGGCGAGCACCGGGGAGCTGTTTTTT.

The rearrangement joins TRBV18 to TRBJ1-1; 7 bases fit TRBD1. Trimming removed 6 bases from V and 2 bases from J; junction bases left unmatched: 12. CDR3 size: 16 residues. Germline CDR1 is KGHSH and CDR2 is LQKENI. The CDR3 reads CASSLGQVDFNTEAFF. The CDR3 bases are TGTGCCAGCTCCCTCGGACAGGTAGACTTTAACACTGAAGCTTTCTTT.

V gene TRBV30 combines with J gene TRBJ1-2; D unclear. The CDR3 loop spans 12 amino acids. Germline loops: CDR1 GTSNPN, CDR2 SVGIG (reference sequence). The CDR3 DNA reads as TGTGGTGAGGGCTCGGCTAACTATGGCTACACCTTC. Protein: CGEGSANYGYTF.

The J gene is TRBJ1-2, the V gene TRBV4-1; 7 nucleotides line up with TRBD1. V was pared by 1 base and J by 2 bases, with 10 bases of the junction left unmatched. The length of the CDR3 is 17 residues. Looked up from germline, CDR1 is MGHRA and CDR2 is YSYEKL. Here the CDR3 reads CASSQVGKGATNYGYTF. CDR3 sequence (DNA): TGCGCCAGCAGCCAAGTGGGGAAGGGGGCAACGAACTATGGCTACACCTTC.

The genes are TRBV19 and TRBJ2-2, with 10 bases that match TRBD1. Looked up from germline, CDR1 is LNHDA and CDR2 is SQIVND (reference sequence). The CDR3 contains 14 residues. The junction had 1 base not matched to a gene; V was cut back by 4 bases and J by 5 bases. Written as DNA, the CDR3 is TGTGCCAGTAGTAGGACAGGGGGGACCGGGGAGCTGTTTTTT. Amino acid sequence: CASSRTGGTGELFF.

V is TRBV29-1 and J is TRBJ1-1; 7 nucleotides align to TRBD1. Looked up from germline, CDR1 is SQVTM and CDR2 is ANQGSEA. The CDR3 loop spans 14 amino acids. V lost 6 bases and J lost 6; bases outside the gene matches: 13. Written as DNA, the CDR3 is TGCAGCGTCAGGACCGGGACAGATTACTCTGAAGCTTTCTTT. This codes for CSVRTGTDYSEAFF.

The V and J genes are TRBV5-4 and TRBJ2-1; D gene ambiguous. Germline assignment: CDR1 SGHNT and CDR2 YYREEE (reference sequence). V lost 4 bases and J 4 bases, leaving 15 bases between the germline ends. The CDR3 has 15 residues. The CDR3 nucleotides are TGTGCCAGCAGCGACAAAAGGTCTGGTTACAATGAGCAGTTCTTC. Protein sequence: CASSDKRSGYNEQFF.

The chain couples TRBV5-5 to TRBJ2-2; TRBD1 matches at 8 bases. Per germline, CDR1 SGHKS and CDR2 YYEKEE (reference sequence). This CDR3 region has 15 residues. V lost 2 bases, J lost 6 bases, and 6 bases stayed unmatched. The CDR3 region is CASSFGQDRAGELFF. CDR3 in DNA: TGTGCCAGCAGCTTCGGCCAGGACAGGGCCGGGGAGCTGTTTTTT.

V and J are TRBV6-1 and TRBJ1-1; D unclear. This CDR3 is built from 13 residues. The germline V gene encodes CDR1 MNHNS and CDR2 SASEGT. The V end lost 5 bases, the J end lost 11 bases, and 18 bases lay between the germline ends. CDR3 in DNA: TGTGCCAGCAGTTATGCGGCGGAACTGAAGGCTTTCTTT. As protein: CASSYAAELKAFF.

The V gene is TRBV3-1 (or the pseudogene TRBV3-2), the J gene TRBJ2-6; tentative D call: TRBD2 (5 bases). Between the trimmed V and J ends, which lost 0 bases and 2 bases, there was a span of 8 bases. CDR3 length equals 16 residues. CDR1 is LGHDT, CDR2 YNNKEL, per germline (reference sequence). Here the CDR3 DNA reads TGTGCCAGCAGCCAAGAAATCGGGGCTGGGGCCAACGTCCTGACTTTC. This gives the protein CASSQEIGAGANVLTF.

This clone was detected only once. CDR3: CASTGGYYEKLFF. Written as DNA, the CDR3 is TGTGCCAGTACCGGGGGGTACTATGAAAAACTGTTTTTT. The rearrangement links TRBV19 to TRBJ1-4; perhaps TRBD1 as D (5 bases). There are 13 residues in the CDR3. Trimming left V 7 bases short and J 6 bases short, with 12 bases between. Germline CDR1 and CDR2: LNHDA and SQIVND (reference sequence).

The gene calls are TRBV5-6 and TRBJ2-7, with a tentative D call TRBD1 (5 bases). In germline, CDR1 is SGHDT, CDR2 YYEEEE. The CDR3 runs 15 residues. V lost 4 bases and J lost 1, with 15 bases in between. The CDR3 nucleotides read TGTGCCAGCAGCCCTGGGTCAGGGCGTTCCTACGAGCAGTACTTC. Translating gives CASSPGSGRSYEQYF.

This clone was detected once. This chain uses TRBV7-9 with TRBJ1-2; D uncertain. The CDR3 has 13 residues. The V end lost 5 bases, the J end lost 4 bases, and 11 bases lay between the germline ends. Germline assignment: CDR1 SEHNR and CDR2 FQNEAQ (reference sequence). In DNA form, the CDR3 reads TGTGCCAGCAGCCCACCGGGAACCTATGGCTACACCTTC. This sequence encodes CASSPPGTYGYTF.

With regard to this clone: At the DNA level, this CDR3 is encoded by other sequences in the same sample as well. The CDR3 bases are TGTGCCAGCAGTTTAGCTCAGAACTATGGCTACACCTTC. Encoded protein: CASSLAQNYGYTF. This chain joins TRBV12-3 or TRBV12-4 and TRBJ1-2; D gene uncertain. V was pared by 0 bases and J by 2 bases, with 4 bases between. This CDR3 comprises 13 residues.

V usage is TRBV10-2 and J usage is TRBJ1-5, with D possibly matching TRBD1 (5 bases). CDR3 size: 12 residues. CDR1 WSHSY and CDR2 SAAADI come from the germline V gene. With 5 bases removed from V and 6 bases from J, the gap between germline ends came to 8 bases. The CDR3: CASSSDIQPQHF. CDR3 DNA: TGCGCCAGCAGTTCGGACATTCAGCCCCAGCATTTT.

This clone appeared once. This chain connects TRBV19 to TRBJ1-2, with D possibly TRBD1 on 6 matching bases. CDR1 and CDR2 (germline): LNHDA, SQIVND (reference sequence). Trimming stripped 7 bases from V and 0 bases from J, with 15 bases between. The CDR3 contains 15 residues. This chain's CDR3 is CASTEGGHPNYGYTF. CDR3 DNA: TGTGCCAGTACCGAAGGGGGACACCCTAACTATGGCTACACCTTC. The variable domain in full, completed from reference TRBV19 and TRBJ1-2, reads DGGITQSPKYLFRKEGQNVTLSCEQNLNHDAMYWYRQDPGQGLRLIYYSQIVNDFQKGDIAEGYSVSREKKESFPLTVTSAQKNPTAFYLCASTEGGHPNYGYTFGSGTRLTVV.

CDR3 protein: CASSLRDRKNNEQFF. The CDR3 region has the DNA TGTGCCAGCAGCCTTCGGGACAGAAAAAACAATGAGCAGTTCTTC. The rearrangement links TRBV3-1 (or the pseudogene TRBV3-2) to TRBJ2-1; 7 bases are a match to TRBD1. Germline assignment: CDR1 LGHDT and CDR2 YNNKEL (reference sequence). V shed 4 bases and J 5 bases; nucleotides not matched to a gene: 8. The CDR3 totals 15 residues.

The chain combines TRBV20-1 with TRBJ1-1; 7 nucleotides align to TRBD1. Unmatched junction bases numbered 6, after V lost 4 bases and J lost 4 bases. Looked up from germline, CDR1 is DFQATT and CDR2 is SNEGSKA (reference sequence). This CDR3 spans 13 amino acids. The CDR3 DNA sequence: TGCAGTGCTATTGACAGGGTAGCCACTGAAGCTTTCTTT. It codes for CSAIDRVATEAFF.

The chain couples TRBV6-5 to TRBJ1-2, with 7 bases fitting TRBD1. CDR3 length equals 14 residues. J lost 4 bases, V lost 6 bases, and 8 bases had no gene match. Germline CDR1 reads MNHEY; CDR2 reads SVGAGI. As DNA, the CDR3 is TGTGCCAGCAGGGAGACAGGGCCCATCTATGGCTACACCTTC. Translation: CASRETGPIYGYTF.

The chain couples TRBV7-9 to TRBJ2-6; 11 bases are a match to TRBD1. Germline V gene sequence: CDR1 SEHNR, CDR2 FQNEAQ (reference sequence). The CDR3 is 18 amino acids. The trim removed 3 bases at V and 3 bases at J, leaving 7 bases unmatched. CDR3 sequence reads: CASSFPGQGVYGANVLTF. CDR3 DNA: TGTGCCAGCAGCTTCCCGGGACAGGGGGTTTATGGGGCCAACGTCCTGACTTTC.